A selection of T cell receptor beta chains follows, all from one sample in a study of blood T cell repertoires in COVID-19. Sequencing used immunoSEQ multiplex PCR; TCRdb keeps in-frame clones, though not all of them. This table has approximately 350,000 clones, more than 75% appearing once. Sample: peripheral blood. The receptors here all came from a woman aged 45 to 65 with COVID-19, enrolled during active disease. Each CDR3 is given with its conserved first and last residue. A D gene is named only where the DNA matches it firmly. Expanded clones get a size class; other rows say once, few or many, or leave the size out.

CDR3aa: CASSLLLAGENEQFF; CDR3nt: TGTGCCAGCAGTTTGCTACTAGCGGGGGAAAATGAGCAGTTCTTC; abundance: NA; d_gene: TRBD2; v_gene: TRBV6-5; j_gene: TRBJ2-1
CDR3aa: CASSPSGTGPISYEQYF; CDR3nt: TGTGCCAGCAGTCCGTCGGGGACAGGGCCTATTTCCTACGAGCAGTACTTC; abundance: NA; d_gene: TRBD1; v_gene: TRBV2; j_gene: TRBJ2-7
CDR3aa: CAWMGSGSWYEQYF; CDR3nt: TGTGCCTGGATGGGGAGCGGGAGCTGGTACGAGCAGTACTTC; abundance: NA; d_gene: TRBD2; v_gene: TRBV30; j_gene: TRBJ2-7
CDR3aa: CASSLTTGRSYNSPLHF; CDR3nt: TGTGCCAGCAGCTTGACGACAGGGCGCTCCTATAATTCACCCCTCCACTTT; abundance: NA; d_gene: TRBD1; v_gene: TRBV9; j_gene: TRBJ1-6
CDR3aa: CASSPLAGGGELFF; CDR3nt: TGTGCCAGCAGCCCACTAGCGGGAGGCGGGGAGCTGTTTTTT; abundance: NA; d_gene: TRBD2; v_gene: TRBV11-2; j_gene: TRBJ2-2
CDR3aa: CASSDSGDTQYF; CDR3nt: TGTGCCAGCAGTGATAGCGGAGATACGCAGTATTTT; abundance: NA; d_gene: NA; v_gene: TRBV6-1; j_gene: TRBJ2-3
CDR3aa: CASSYSIWTDSYGYTF; CDR3nt: TGTGCCAGCAGTTACTCGATTTGGACAGACAGCTATGGCTACACCTTC; abundance: once; d_gene: NA; v_gene: TRBV6-2/TRBV6-3; j_gene: TRBJ1-2
CDR3aa: CASSVGGASSYNEQFF; CDR3nt: TGTGCCAGCAGCGTAGGGGGAGCCAGCTCCTACAATGAGCAGTTCTTC; abundance: NA; d_gene: NA; v_gene: TRBV9; j_gene: TRBJ2-1
CDR3aa: CASSLTGGSSPLHF; CDR3nt: TGTGCCAGCAGCCTGACAGGGGGCAGTTCACCCCTCCACTTT; abundance: NA; d_gene: TRBD1; v_gene: TRBV7-9; j_gene: TRBJ1-6
CDR3aa: CATSRGVGLAGNYEQYF; CDR3nt: TGTGCCACCAGCAGAGGGGTCGGGCTAGCGGGAAACTACGAGCAGTACTTC; abundance: NA; d_gene: TRBD2; v_gene: TRBV15; j_gene: TRBJ2-7
CDR3aa: CASSPNRYQDYGYTF; CDR3nt: TGTGCCAGCTCACCAAATAGATACCAGGACTATGGCTACACCTTC; abundance: NA; d_gene: NA; v_gene: TRBV18; j_gene: TRBJ1-2
CDR3aa: CASSESGNQPQHF; CDR3nt: TGTGCCAGCAGTGAATCCGGCAATCAGCCCCAGCATTTT; abundance: NA; d_gene: NA; v_gene: TRBV6-1; j_gene: TRBJ1-5
CDR3aa: CASSLGGQGYEQYF; CDR3nt: TGCGCCAGCAGCTTGGGGGGACAGGGTTACGAGCAGTACTTC; abundance: NA; d_gene: TRBD1; v_gene: TRBV5-1; j_gene: TRBJ2-7
CDR3aa: CASSETSGRAPDTQYF; CDR3nt: TGTGCCAGCAGTGAGACTAGCGGGAGGGCCCCGGATACGCAGTATTTT; abundance: NA; d_gene: TRBD2; v_gene: TRBV25-1; j_gene: TRBJ2-3
CDR3aa: CASSLLPGQSTDTQYF; CDR3nt: TGTGCCAGCTCGCTGTTGCCGGGACAAAGCACAGATACGCAGTATTTT; abundance: NA; d_gene: NA; v_gene: TRBV18; j_gene: TRBJ2-3
CDR3aa: CASSSTERLADRTKGDTQYF; CDR3nt: TGCGCCAGCAGCTCGACAGAGAGACTAGCGGACAGAACCAAAGGAGATACGCAGTATTTT; abundance: NA; d_gene: TRBD2; v_gene: TRBV5-1; j_gene: TRBJ2-3
CDR3aa: CASSPLGVGGVDYGYTF; CDR3nt: TGTGCCAGCTCACCACTGGGCGTTGGGGGCGTAGACTATGGCTACACCTTC; abundance: once; d_gene: NA; v_gene: TRBV18; j_gene: TRBJ1-2
CDR3aa: CASSLDRTNTEAFF; CDR3nt: TGTGCCAGTAGCTTGGACAGGACGAACACTGAAGCTTTCTTT; abundance: NA; d_gene: TRBD1; v_gene: TRBV19; j_gene: TRBJ1-1
CDR3aa: CASSVGDSGFYEQYF; CDR3nt: TGTGCCAGCAGCGTAGGGGATAGCGGATTTTACGAGCAGTACTTC; abundance: NA; d_gene: NA; v_gene: TRBV9; j_gene: TRBJ2-7
CDR3aa: CASSHGGRPMNEQFF; CDR3nt: TGTGCCAGCAGCCACGGCGGGAGGCCCATGAATGAGCAGTTCTTC; abundance: NA; d_gene: TRBD2; v_gene: TRBV3-1/TRBV3-2; j_gene: TRBJ2-1
CDR3aa: CASSGEAGPPYEQYF; CDR3nt: TGTGCCAGCAGTGGGGAGGCCGGGCCCCCCTACGAGCAGTACTTC; abundance: NA; d_gene: NA; v_gene: TRBV2; j_gene: TRBJ2-7
CDR3aa: CASSQDLTVYNEQFF; CDR3nt: TGTGCCAGCAGCCAAGATTTGACTGTCTACAATGAGCAGTTCTTC; abundance: many; d_gene: NA; v_gene: TRBV4-2; j_gene: TRBJ2-1
CDR3aa: CASQRQGTGELFF; CDR3nt: TGTGCCAGCCAACGACAGGGAACCGGGGAGCTGTTTTTT; abundance: NA; d_gene: TRBD1; v_gene: TRBV27; j_gene: TRBJ2-2
CDR3aa: CASSYQGLSANTEAFF; CDR3nt: TGTGCCAGCAGCTACCAGGGCCTGTCGGCGAACACTGAAGCTTTCTTT; abundance: NA; d_gene: NA; v_gene: TRBV7-2; j_gene: TRBJ1-1
CDR3aa: CAWSAQGATEAFF; CDR3nt: TGTGCCTGGAGCGCACAGGGGGCTACTGAAGCTTTCTTT; abundance: NA; d_gene: TRBD1; v_gene: TRBV30; j_gene: TRBJ1-1
CDR3aa: CASSLGQNTEAFF; CDR3nt: TGTGCCAGCAGCTTGGGACAGAACACTGAAGCTTTCTTT; abundance: NA; d_gene: NA; v_gene: TRBV7-2; j_gene: TRBJ1-1
CDR3aa: CASSLDGDKYPNEQFF; CDR3nt: TGCGCCAGCAGCTTGGATGGGGACAAGTACCCCAATGAGCAGTTCTTC; abundance: NA; d_gene: NA; v_gene: TRBV5-1; j_gene: TRBJ2-1
CDR3aa: CASSEEAGVLTEAFF; CDR3nt: TGCGCCAGCAGCGAAGAAGCAGGGGTTCTCACTGAAGCTTTCTTT; abundance: NA; d_gene: NA; v_gene: TRBV4-1; j_gene: TRBJ1-1